What follows is one TCR beta chain and its context. These data originate in a study of Graves' ophthalmopathy and Graves' hyperthyroidism. The CDR3 consists of 15 residues. The V gene end was trimmed by 3 bases and the J gene end by 4 bases; junction bases not matched to a gene: 7. CDR1 and CDR2 (germline): LNHNV, YYDKDF (reference sequence). The TCR beta CDR3 regions underwent amplification from RNA transcripts. First-round RT-PCR employed HTBI primers, with a second-round multiplex PCR after it. TCRdb re-called the multiplex PCR reads through MiXCR, storing one row per CDR3 protein. The sample yields over 650,000 distinct CDR3 sequences, about 40% seen once.

Material: peripheral blood. The receptor was isolated from an adult man with Graves' ophthalmopathy. V gene TRBV15 combines with J gene TRBJ2-5; TRBD2 aligns across 8 bases. The chain's CDR3 is CATSSLAGGAETQYF. CDR3 DNA: TGTGCCACCAGCAGTTTGGCGGGAGGAGCAGAGACCCAGTACTTC.